The clone carrying this TCR beta chain was seen at least ten times. The antigen is undetermined. Preparation of the TCRbeta library was carried out with unique molecular identifiers. Each CDR3 protein is one row after TCRdb ran MiXCR on the PCR reads. Altogether approximately 70,000 distinct CDR3 sequences are present, around 4.7% being singletons, with the ten largest covering around 18%. J gave up 3 bases and V 7 bases, and 1 base lay outside the gene matches. The germline gives CDR1 ENHRY, CDR2 SYGVKD. The CDR3 length is 13 residues. The data were taken from a study of T-cell reconstitution after alpha-beta-depleted transplantation in children. Study-wide findings and caveats: A year post-transplant, T-cell counts and diversity derived mostly from newly produced T cells. Two months or so post-transplant, alpha-beta T cells reportedly derived from several hundred expanded graft clones. Surviving recipient T cells and thymic progenitors produced the high day-60 TCRbeta diversity seen in some patients.

The TCR sequence derives from a boy less than two years old who had a stem cell transplant for acute myeloid leukemia, so the T cells may come from the graft donor. The rearrangement links TRBV10-3 to TRBJ2-5; 11 bases agree with TRBD2. The specimen was PBMCs, mostly from graft donor cells, collected 180 days after TCRalphabeta/CD19-depleted stem cell transplant. The CDR3, as DNA: TGTGCCATCAAACTAGCGGGGGAAGAGACCCAGTACTTC. Protein: CAIKLAGEETQYF.